This T cell receptor beta chain was sequenced during a study of blood T cells in healthy people across ages. Study results and limitations: Comparison with aged donors showed that long-lived donors had more naive CD4+ cells and higher diversity.

With regard to this clonotype: Its antigen is unknown.

The germline V and J ends were trimmed by 4 bases and 2 bases, with 16 bases remaining between them. The CDR3 length is 16 residues. A second PCR of roughly 7 to 11 cycles used a sample-barcoded 5' primer and a J-beta primer mix. TCRdb re-derived calls from the 5' RACE reads in MiXCR, one entry per CDR3 protein. The data contain some 900,000 distinct CDR3 sequences, around 30% of them singletons. This receptor was identified in a woman over 75 in good health. The sample comprised blood. The chain couples TRBV12-3 or TRBV12-4 to TRBJ2-3; no clear D gene. The DNA of the CDR3 is TGTGCCAGCAGTTCCCCCCTTACCGACGCCACAGATACGCAGTATTTT. Encoded protein: CASSSPLTDATDTQYF.